The 19 T cell receptor beta chains below all came from one sample that was sequenced in a study of blood T cell repertoires in COVID-19. Measured with immunoSEQ multiplex PCR; TCRdb has only the in-frame clones, and not every one. This table has 250,000 to 350,000 clones, about 88% appearing once. The sequencing input was PBMCs or T cells enriched from blood (not recorded which). The origin of the receptors is a woman in her fifties or sixties who had recovered from COVID-19.

The chain is built from TRBV11-3 and TRBJ2-7; D is perhaps TRBD2 (6 bases). The V end was cut by 7 bases, the J end by 0 bases, with 22 bases between. The CDR3 runs to 17 residues. Per germline, CDR1 SGHNT and CDR2 YENEEA. CDR3 bases: TGTGCCAGCACCGAACAAGGGGCCTCTAGCGACTCCTACGAGCAGTACTTC. Encoded protein: CASTEQGASSDSYEQYF.

This clone showed up just once. The chain is built from TRBV18 and TRBJ2-1; 7 nucleotides agree with TRBD2. V shed 1 base, J shed 4 bases, and the junction held 7 bases outside the gene matches. This CDR3 contains 16 residues. Germline values: CDR1 KGHSH, CDR2 LQKENI. CDR3 in amino acids: CASSPRASGSYNEQFF. In DNA, the CDR3 is TGTGCCAGCTCACCACGCGCTAGCGGATCTTACAATGAGCAGTTCTTC.

This chain connects TRBV10-3 to TRBJ1-1; 7 bases align to TRBD1. This CDR3 is 13 amino acids long. Germline V gene lookup returns CDR1 ENHRY and CDR2 SYGVKD. V shed 4 bases and J 1 base; nucleotides not matched to a gene: 0. The CDR3 DNA is TGTGCCATCAGTGGGACAGGGAACACTGAAGCTTTCTTT. It codes for CAISGTGNTEAFF.

The chain employs TRBV18 and TRBJ1-3, with a tentative D call TRBD1 (5 bases). Germline V gene sequence: CDR1 KGHSH, CDR2 LQKENI. The CDR3 sequence is 15 residues long. With 3 bases removed from V and 0 bases from J, the gap between germline ends came to 9 bases. The CDR3 DNA is TGTGCCAGCTCACCGGGACTGACCTCTGGAAACACCATATATTTT. Translated, it gives CASSPGLTSGNTIYF.

The genes are TRBV29-1 and TRBJ2-1; 9 bases match TRBD1. There are 17 residues in the CDR3. Germline assignment: CDR1 SQVTM and CDR2 ANQGSEA. After removal of 8 bases from V and 5 bases from J, the junction contained 19 bases not matched to a gene. In nucleotides, the CDR3 is TGCAGCATCTCCGGGACAGGGCGATCCCCATTGCACAATGAGCAGTTCTTC. This codes for CSISGTGRSPLHNEQFF.

The chain carries TRBV27 and TRBJ2-7; TRBD2 matches 7 bases. The CDR3 consists of 13 residues. With V trimmed by 4 bases and J by 5 bases, 5 bases remained unmatched. The germline V gene encodes CDR1 MNHEY and CDR2 SMNVEV (reference sequence). The CDR3 spells CASSSWSGNEQYF. Here the CDR3 DNA reads TGTGCCAGCAGTTCATGGAGCGGGAACGAGCAGTACTTC.

The chain carries TRBV20-1 and TRBJ1-2; D is unresolved. The CDR3 has 13 amino acids. V was trimmed by 3 bases and J by 3 bases, leaving 11 bases between them. CDR1 and CDR2 from the germline V gene are DFQATT and SNEGSKA (reference sequence). CDR3 loop: CSASGGPDYGYTF. CDR3 nucleotide sequence: TGCAGTGCTAGTGGTGGCCCTGACTATGGCTACACCTTC.

V is TRBV1 and J is TRBJ1-2; no check of the table's D call, TRBD1, against the DNA was made. TRBV1 is tagged as a pseudogene. This CDR3 is built from 12 residues. As DNA, the CDR3 is TGCACCAGCAGCCAAGAGGGACAGTCATCGCGCTTC. Amino acids: CTSSQEGQSSRF.

The chain carries TRBV5-8 and TRBJ1-4, with D unclear. In germline, CDR1 is SGHTS, CDR2 YDEGEE. The CDR3 length is 16 residues. V was cut by 4 bases and J by 2 bases, with 15 bases left in between. The CDR3 spells CASSPVGARTNEKLFF. CDR3 nucleotides: TGTGCCAGCAGCCCCGTCGGCGCCAGGACTAATGAAAAACTGTTTTTT.

This rearrangement joins TRBV7-9 to TRBJ2-2; a weak D match, TRBD1 (6 bases). Germline V CDR1 and CDR2: SEHNR, FQNEAQ (reference sequence). Trimming took 5 bases from V and 2 from J, leaving 12 bases between them. This CDR3 spans 15 amino acids. The CDR3 is CASSPRTANTGELFF. In nucleotides, the CDR3 is TGTGCCAGCAGCCCACGGACAGCCAACACCGGGGAGCTGTTTTTT.

The genes are TRBV3-1 (or the pseudogene TRBV3-2) and TRBJ1-5; D is ambiguous. This CDR3 spans 13 amino acids. Between the trimmed V and J ends, which lost 4 bases and 8 bases, there was a span of 12 bases. The V gene's germline CDR1 is LGHDT and CDR2 YNNKEL (reference sequence). This CDR3 reads CASSRQNLEPQHF. In nucleotides, the CDR3 is TGTGCCAGCAGCCGCCAAAACTTGGAGCCCCAGCATTTT.

The chain links TRBV7-2 to TRBJ1-5, with a possible D match to TRBD1 (6 bases). This CDR3 is built from 15 residues. From germline, CDR1 is SGHTA and CDR2 FQGNSA. Trimming took off 2 bases at V and 3 bases at J, with 11 bases between the two ends. CDR3 amino acids: CASSLTGNANQPQHF. The DNA for the CDR3 is TGTGCCAGCAGCTTAACAGGGAACGCCAATCAGCCCCAGCATTTT. Variable domain in full (rest from reference TRBV7-2 and TRBJ1-5): GAGVSQSPSNKVTEKGKDVELRCDPISGHTALYWYRQSLGQGLEFLIYFQGNSAPDKSGLPSDRFSAERTGGSVSTLTIQRTQQEDSAVYLCASSLTGNANQPQHFGDGTRLSIL.

This chain connects TRBV28 to TRBJ1-3; maybe TRBD1 (6 bases). CDR3 length: 16 amino acids. Germline lookup yields CDR1 MDHEN and CDR2 SYDVKM. V lost 6 bases, J lost 2 bases, and 17 bases lay in between. The CDR3 here is CASSPIGGGPGNTIYF. Written as DNA, the CDR3 is TGTGCCAGCAGCCCCATAGGGGGGGGGCCTGGAAACACCATATATTTT. Full variable domain (missing parts from reference TRBV28 and TRBJ1-3): DVKVTQSSRYLVKRTGEKVFLECVQDMDHENMFWYRQDPGLGLRLIYFSYDVKMKEKGDIPEGYSVSREKKERFSLILESASTNQTSMYLCASSPIGGGPGNTIYFGEGSWLTVV.

V usage is TRBV28 and J usage is TRBJ2-7, with D possibly being TRBD2 (6 bases). Germline V gene sequence: CDR1 MDHEN, CDR2 SYDVKM. The CDR3 runs 14 residues. Trimming left V 7 bases short and J 1 base short, with 14 bases between. DNA of the CDR3: TGTGCCAGCACCTGGGAGGTTAAATCCTACGAGCAGTACTTC. Translated: CASTWEVKSYEQYF.

This chain uses TRBV3-1 (or the pseudogene TRBV3-2) with TRBJ2-3; D is unclear. CDR1 is LGHDT and CDR2 is YNNKEL in the germline V gene (reference sequence). The CDR3 is 15 amino acids. V lost 1 base, J lost 2 bases, and 10 bases lay in between. CDR3 coding DNA: TGTGCCAGCAGCCAAGTGCGTATATCCACAGATACGCAGTATTTT. It translates to CASSQVRISTDTQYF.

As DNA, the CDR3 is TGTGCCAGCAGCGTAGGACCAAGGAGCGCTAACTATGGCTACACCTTC. Its translation: CASSVGPRSANYGYTF. This chain joins TRBV9 and TRBJ1-2, with unresolved D. The CDR3 consists of 16 residues. The V gene lost 0 bases and the J gene lost 0 bases, with 12 bases spanning the gap. The germline V gene encodes CDR1 SGDLS and CDR2 YYNGEE.

This clone was recorded a few times. The V call is TRBV7-2, the J call TRBJ1-1; TRBD1 matches 11 bases. CDR3 length equals 16 residues. V shed 5 bases, J shed 4 bases, and the junction held 9 bases outside the gene matches. Germline V gives CDR1 SGHTA, CDR2 FQGNSA. The CDR3 coding sequence is TGTGCCAGCAGCGCGGACAGGGGGCGCTGGGGCACTGAAGCTTTCTTT. Its protein product is CASSADRGRWGTEAFF.

The CDR3 region has the DNA TGTGCCAGCAGCCACGAACTCGGGACTGCGAATGAAAAACTGTTTTTT. Its translation: CASSHELGTANEKLFF. V usage is TRBV14 and J usage is TRBJ1-4, with D tentatively TRBD1 (5 bases). The CDR3 runs 16 residues. V lost 3 bases and J 5 bases, leaving 16 bases between the germline ends. CDR1 SGHDN and CDR2 FVKESK come from the germline V gene.

This chain uses TRBV2 with TRBJ1-3; D may be TRBD1 (6 bases). CDR3 size: 12 residues. Germline CDR1 reads SNHLY; CDR2 reads FYNNEI. V lost 10 bases, J lost 4 bases, and 11 bases lay in between. The chain's CDR3 is CATRQAGNTIYF. CDR3 DNA: TGTGCCACCAGACAGGCAGGAAACACCATATATTTT.